The rows below give T cell receptor beta chains drawn from one sample of a study of blood T cell repertoires in COVID-19. TCRdb's copy holds only in-frame clones and misses some; the assay was immunoSEQ multiplex PCR. The sample has roughly 150,000 clones, about 80% seen once. Sequenced: peripheral blood. Source of these receptors: a man between 60 and 75 years old with acute or convalescent COVID-19. Each CDR3 is given with its conserved first and last residue. A D gene is named only where the DNA matches it firmly. Only some rows state a clone size, as once, few, many or a class for expanded clones.

clone size: NA; D gene: TRBD2; V gene: TRBV4-2; J gene: TRBJ2-5; CDR3 protein: CASSHSGRGGGDSSETQYF; CDR3 DNA: TGTGCCAGCAGCCATAGCGGGAGGGGAGGAGGTGATTCGAGCGAGACCCAGTACTTC
clone size: NA; D gene: TRBD1; V gene: TRBV18; J gene: TRBJ1-2; CDR3 protein: CASSPPMGQANGYTF; CDR3 DNA: TGTGCCAGCTCACCACCGATGGGACAGGCTAATGGCTACACCTTC
clone size: NA; D gene: NA; V gene: TRBV12-5; J gene: TRBJ2-5; CDR3 protein: CASGLDRGRGGAGETQYF; CDR3 DNA: TGTGCTAGTGGTTTGGACAGGGGGCGCGGGGGGGCCGGAGAGACCCAGTACTTC
clone size: NA; D gene: TRBD2; V gene: TRBV7-6; J gene: TRBJ2-2; CDR3 protein: CASSSALTSGTNTGELFF; CDR3 DNA: TGTGCCAGCAGCTCCGCCCTCACTAGCGGGACGAACACCGGGGAGCTGTTTTTT
clone size: NA; D gene: TRBD1; V gene: TRBV6-5; J gene: TRBJ1-3; CDR3 protein: CASSRGLSGNTIYF; CDR3 DNA: TGTGCCAGCAGTAGGGGGCTCTCTGGAAACACCATATATTTT
clone size: NA; D gene: TRBD1; V gene: TRBV7-2; J gene: TRBJ1-2; CDR3 protein: CASSLGRGQGYGYTF; CDR3 DNA: TGTGCCAGCAGCTTAGGAAGGGGGCAAGGCTATGGCTACACCTTC
clone size: NA; D gene: NA; V gene: TRBV5-4; J gene: TRBJ2-1; CDR3 protein: CASSSGLANEQFF; CDR3 DNA: TGTGCCAGCAGCTCAGGCTTGGCCAATGAGCAGTTCTTC
clone size: once; D gene: TRBD1; V gene: TRBV14; J gene: TRBJ2-7; CDR3 protein: CASSQDSSRGRGEQYF; CDR3 DNA: TGTGCCAGCAGCCAAGATAGTAGCAGGGGGAGAGGAGAGCAGTACTTC
clone size: NA; D gene: NA; V gene: TRBV2; J gene: TRBJ1-6; CDR3 protein: CASITTGGVGSPLHF; CDR3 DNA: TGTGCCAGCATCACCACGGGGGGCGTGGGGTCACCCCTCCACTTT
clone size: NA; D gene: NA; V gene: TRBV6-2/TRBV6-3; J gene: TRBJ1-2; CDR3 protein: CASSYSRQYLHTF; CDR3 DNA: TGTGCCAGCAGTTACTCGAGGCAATATCTTCACACCTTC
clone size: NA; D gene: NA; V gene: TRBV18; J gene: TRBJ1-2; CDR3 protein: CASSPADTNYGYTF; CDR3 DNA: TGTGCCAGCTCACCCGCAGACACTAACTATGGCTACACCTTC
clone size: NA; D gene: NA; V gene: TRBV28; J gene: TRBJ1-2; CDR3 protein: CASSLQGYGYTF; CDR3 DNA: TGTGCCAGCAGTTTACAGGGGTATGGCTACACCTTC
clone size: NA; D gene: TRBD1; V gene: TRBV7-2; J gene: TRBJ1-5; CDR3 protein: CASSIPGQGGNQPQHF; CDR3 DNA: TGTGCCAGCAGCATACCGGGACAGGGAGGCAATCAGCCCCAGCATTTT
clone size: NA; D gene: NA; V gene: TRBV11-2; J gene: TRBJ1-3; CDR3 protein: CASSLERYSGNTIYF; CDR3 DNA: TGTGCCAGCAGCTTAGAGCGCTACTCTGGAAACACCATATATTTT
clone size: once; D gene: NA; V gene: TRBV9; J gene: TRBJ2-5; CDR3 protein: CASSVPGLGETQYF; CDR3 DNA: TGTGCCAGCAGCGTACCAGGGCTAGGGGAGACCCAGTACTTC
clone size: NA; D gene: NA; V gene: TRBV3-1/TRBV3-2; J gene: TRBJ2-3; CDR3 protein: CASSQDQQSDTQYF; CDR3 DNA: TGTGCCAGCAGCCAAGACCAACAGTCAGATACGCAGTATTTT
clone size: few; D gene: TRBD2; V gene: TRBV24-1; J gene: TRBJ2-5; CDR3 protein: CATSDGGDVTGPETQYF; CDR3 DNA: TGTGCCACCAGTGATGGGGGGGACGTTACGGGGCCAGAGACCCAGTACTTC
clone size: NA; D gene: TRBD1; V gene: TRBV15; J gene: TRBJ1-5; CDR3 protein: CATSRDQGGYQPQHF; CDR3 DNA: TGTGCCACCAGCAGAGATCAGGGGGGTTATCAGCCCCAGCATTTT
clone size: few; D gene: TRBD1; V gene: TRBV27; J gene: TRBJ1-6; CDR3 protein: CASSLYPPGQLNSPLHF; CDR3 DNA: TGTGCCAGCAGCCTTTACCCCCCGGGACAGCTTAATTCACCCCTCCACTTT
clone size: NA; D gene: TRBD1; V gene: TRBV27; J gene: TRBJ1-1; CDR3 protein: CASSRRQGMNTEAFF; CDR3 DNA: TGTGCCAGCAGCAGACGACAGGGGATGAACACTGAAGCTTTCTTT
clone size: NA; D gene: TRBD1; V gene: TRBV25-1; J gene: TRBJ2-1; CDR3 protein: CASIRGRGSYNEQFF; CDR3 DNA: TGTGCCAGCATTCGAGGCAGGGGGTCCTACAATGAGCAGTTCTTC
clone size: NA; D gene: NA; V gene: TRBV7-3; J gene: TRBJ1-6; CDR3 protein: CASSLSRNSPLHF; CDR3 DNA: TGTGCCAGCAGCTTATCGAGGAATTCACCCCTCCACTTT
clone size: NA; D gene: TRBD1; V gene: TRBV15; J gene: TRBJ1-3; CDR3 protein: CATSGTGQFSGNTIYF; CDR3 DNA: TGTGCCACCTCCGGGACAGGGCAATTCTCTGGAAACACCATATATTTT
clone size: NA; D gene: NA; V gene: TRBV6-5; J gene: TRBJ2-6; CDR3 protein: CASSYRGLGANVLTF; CDR3 DNA: TGTGCCAGCAGTTACAGGGGATTGGGGGCCAACGTCCTGACTTTC
clone size: NA; D gene: NA; V gene: TRBV4-1; J gene: TRBJ1-3; CDR3 protein: CASSHPDSGNTIYF; CDR3 DNA: TGCGCCAGCAGCCACCCGGACAGCGGAAACACCATATATTTT
clone size: NA; D gene: NA; V gene: TRBV9; J gene: TRBJ2-5; CDR3 protein: CASSVGAGQETQYF; CDR3 DNA: TGTGCCAGCAGCGTAGGGGCTGGCCAAGAGACCCAGTACTTC
clone size: NA; D gene: NA; V gene: TRBV6-5; J gene: TRBJ1-3; CDR3 protein: CASITGSSGNTIYF; CDR3 DNA: TGTGCCAGCATTACAGGAAGCTCTGGAAACACCATATATTTT
clone size: NA; D gene: NA; V gene: TRBV6-5; J gene: TRBJ2-3; CDR3 protein: CASSYRRFGDTQYF; CDR3 DNA: TGTGCCAGCAGTTACCGGAGGTTTGGGGATACGCAGTATTTT
clone size: few; D gene: NA; V gene: TRBV29-1; J gene: TRBJ1-2; CDR3 protein: CSVGTGASSNYGYTF; CDR3 DNA: TGCAGCGTTGGAACAGGAGCTTCTTCTAACTATGGCTACACCTTC
clone size: NA; D gene: NA; V gene: TRBV25-1; J gene: TRBJ2-4; CDR3 protein: CASSEVGPKNIQYF; CDR3 DNA: TGTGCCAGCAGTGAAGTGGGGCCCAAAAACATTCAGTACTTC
clone size: NA; D gene: TRBD1; V gene: TRBV6-6; J gene: TRBJ2-7; CDR3 protein: CASSRDSLSYEQYF; CDR3 DNA: TGTGCCAGCAGTCGGGACAGCCTTTCCTACGAGCAGTACTTC
clone size: NA; D gene: TRBD1; V gene: TRBV11-2; J gene: TRBJ2-7; CDR3 protein: CASSPTGGPYEQYF; CDR3 DNA: TGTGCCAGCAGCCCGACAGGGGGACCCTACGAGCAGTACTTC
clone size: NA; D gene: NA; V gene: TRBV7-2; J gene: TRBJ1-1; CDR3 protein: CASSLDAQLEAFF; CDR3 DNA: TGTGCCAGCAGCTTAGACGCCCAACTTGAAGCTTTCTTT
clone size: NA; D gene: TRBD1; V gene: TRBV18; J gene: TRBJ2-3; CDR3 protein: CASSGTGTANTDTQYF; CDR3 DNA: TGTGCCAGCTCAGGAACCGGGACAGCTAACACAGATACGCAGTATTTT
clone size: NA; D gene: TRBD1; V gene: TRBV12-5; J gene: TRBJ2-1; CDR3 protein: CASGLGGTGGNEQFF; CDR3 DNA: TGTGCTAGTGGTTTGGGCGGGACAGGGGGGAATGAGCAGTTCTTC
clone size: NA; D gene: NA; V gene: TRBV6-6; J gene: TRBJ1-3; CDR3 protein: CASKEGSSGNTIYF; CDR3 DNA: TGTGCCAGCAAAGAGGGATCCTCTGGAAACACCATATATTTT
clone size: NA; D gene: NA; V gene: TRBV4-2; J gene: TRBJ2-2; CDR3 protein: CASSQRDTGELFF; CDR3 DNA: TGTGCCAGCAGCCAACGGGACACCGGGGAGCTGTTTTTT
clone size: NA; D gene: NA; V gene: TRBV24-1; J gene: TRBJ1-2; CDR3 protein: CATSDSPGAGNYGYTF; CDR3 DNA: TGTGCCACCAGTGATTCCCCGGGTGCCGGAAACTATGGCTACACCTTC
clone size: NA; D gene: NA; V gene: TRBV19; J gene: TRBJ2-7; CDR3 protein: CASRPVGGSYEQYF; CDR3 DNA: TGTGCCAGTAGGCCCGTCGGAGGGAGCTACGAGCAGTACTTC
clone size: NA; D gene: NA; V gene: TRBV28; J gene: TRBJ1-1; CDR3 protein: CASSLWGPNTEAFF; CDR3 DNA: TGTGCCAGCAGCTTATGGGGGCCAAACACTGAAGCTTTCTTT
clone size: NA; D gene: TRBD1; V gene: TRBV9; J gene: TRBJ2-2; CDR3 protein: CASSGSDRGERELFF; CDR3 DNA: TGTGCCAGCAGCGGTTCGGACAGGGGGGAAAGGGAGCTGTTTTTT
clone size: NA; D gene: NA; V gene: TRBV6-5; J gene: TRBJ2-7; CDR3 protein: CASSYKQGTPSYEQYF; CDR3 DNA: TGTGCCAGCAGTTACAAACAGGGGACTCCCTCCTACGAGCAGTACTTC
clone size: NA; D gene: NA; V gene: TRBV5-4; J gene: TRBJ1-2; CDR3 protein: CASSVLGESAGF; CDR3 DNA: TGTGCCAGCAGCGTTCTTGGAGAGTCTGCCGGATTC
clone size: NA; D gene: TRBD1; V gene: TRBV5-1; J gene: TRBJ2-5; CDR3 protein: CASSRRDREGETQYF; CDR3 DNA: TGCGCCAGCAGCCGCCGGGACAGGGAAGGAGAGACCCAGTACTTC
clone size: once; D gene: TRBD1; V gene: TRBV28; J gene: TRBJ1-2; CDR3 protein: CASSSQGQGKNGYTF; CDR3 DNA: TGTGCCAGCAGTTCTCAAGGACAGGGAAAGAATGGCTACACCTTC
clone size: NA; D gene: TRBD1; V gene: TRBV10-3; J gene: TRBJ1-2; CDR3 protein: CAISDRGLFNYGYTF; CDR3 DNA: TGTGCCATCAGCGACAGGGGCCTCTTTAACTATGGCTACACCTTC
clone size: NA; D gene: NA; V gene: TRBV6-5; J gene: TRBJ1-5; CDR3 protein: CASSPPRQPQHF; CDR3 DNA: TGTGCCAGCAGTCCCCCCAGACAGCCCCAGCATTTT
clone size: NA; D gene: TRBD2; V gene: TRBV11-3; J gene: TRBJ2-1; CDR3 protein: CASSLEGLANEQFF; CDR3 DNA: TGTGCCAGCAGCTTAGAGGGACTAGCAAATGAGCAGTTCTTC
clone size: NA; D gene: NA; V gene: TRBV14; J gene: TRBJ2-1; CDR3 protein: CASSQDRGSYNEQFF; CDR3 DNA: TGTGCCAGCAGCCAAGATAGGGGATCCTACAATGAGCAGTTCTTC
clone size: NA; D gene: TRBD1; V gene: TRBV19; J gene: TRBJ2-3; CDR3 protein: CASSGRQGFGTDTQYF; CDR3 DNA: TGTGCCAGTAGTGGCAGACAGGGTTTTGGCACAGATACGCAGTATTTT
clone size: NA; D gene: TRBD1; V gene: TRBV5-1; J gene: TRBJ1-5; CDR3 protein: CASSQGPGQGAQPQHF; CDR3 DNA: TGCGCCAGCAGCCAAGGCCCCGGACAGGGGGCACAGCCCCAGCATTTT
clone size: NA; D gene: TRBD2; V gene: TRBV6-5; J gene: TRBJ2-1; CDR3 protein: CASSSIGGGQFF; CDR3 DNA: TGTGCCAGCAGTTCCATTGGGGGGGGGCAGTTCTTC
clone size: NA; D gene: NA; V gene: TRBV9; J gene: TRBJ1-3; CDR3 protein: CASSVQQASGNTIYF; CDR3 DNA: TGTGCCAGCAGCGTACAACAGGCCTCTGGAAACACCATATATTTT
clone size: NA; D gene: NA; V gene: TRBV28; J gene: TRBJ2-1; CDR3 protein: CASSFLTSSGYNEQFF; CDR3 DNA: TGTGCCAGCAGTTTCCTGACCTCCTCGGGATACAATGAGCAGTTCTTC
clone size: NA; D gene: NA; V gene: TRBV20-1; J gene: TRBJ1-2; CDR3 protein: CSAGGIGYTF; CDR3 DNA: TGCAGTGCTGGGGGGATTGGCTACACCTTC
clone size: NA; D gene: TRBD1; V gene: TRBV28; J gene: TRBJ1-2; CDR3 protein: CASREPGQGYYGYTF; CDR3 DNA: TGTGCCAGCAGGGAGCCGGGACAGGGGTACTATGGCTACACCTTC
clone size: NA; D gene: NA; V gene: TRBV19; J gene: TRBJ2-5; CDR3 protein: CASSTWGGTGETQYF; CDR3 DNA: TGTGCCAGTAGTACCTGGGGCGGGACTGGGGAGACCCAGTACTTC
clone size: NA; D gene: NA; V gene: TRBV6-5; J gene: TRBJ2-5; CDR3 protein: CASSALGGQETQYF; CDR3 DNA: TGTGCCAGCAGCGCCCTGGGGGGCCAAGAGACCCAGTACTTC
clone size: NA; D gene: TRBD2; V gene: TRBV5-4; J gene: TRBJ2-1; CDR3 protein: CASSLGGTSSNEQFF; CDR3 DNA: TGTGCCAGCAGCTTGGGCGGGACTAGCAGTAATGAGCAGTTCTTC